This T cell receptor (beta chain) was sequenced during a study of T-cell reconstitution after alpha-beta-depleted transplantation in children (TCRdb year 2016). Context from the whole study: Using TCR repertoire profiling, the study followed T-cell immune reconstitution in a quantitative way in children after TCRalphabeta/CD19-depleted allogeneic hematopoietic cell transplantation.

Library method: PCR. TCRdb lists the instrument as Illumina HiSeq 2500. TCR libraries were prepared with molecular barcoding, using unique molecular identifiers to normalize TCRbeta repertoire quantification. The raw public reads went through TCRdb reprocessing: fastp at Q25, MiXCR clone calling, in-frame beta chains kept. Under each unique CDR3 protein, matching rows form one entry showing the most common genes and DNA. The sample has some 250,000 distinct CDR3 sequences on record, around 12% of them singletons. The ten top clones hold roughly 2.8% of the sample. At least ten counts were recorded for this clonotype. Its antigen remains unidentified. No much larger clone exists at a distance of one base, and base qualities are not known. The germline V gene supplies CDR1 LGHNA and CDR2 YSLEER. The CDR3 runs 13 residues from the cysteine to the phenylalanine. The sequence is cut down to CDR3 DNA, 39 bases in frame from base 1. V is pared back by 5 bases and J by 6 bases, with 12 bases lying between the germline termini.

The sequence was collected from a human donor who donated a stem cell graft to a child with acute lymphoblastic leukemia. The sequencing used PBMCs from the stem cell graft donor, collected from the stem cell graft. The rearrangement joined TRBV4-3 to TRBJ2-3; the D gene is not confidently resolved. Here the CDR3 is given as CASSSRLQDTQYF. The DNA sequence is TGCGCCAGCAGCTCGCGACTTCAGGATACGCAGTATTTT.